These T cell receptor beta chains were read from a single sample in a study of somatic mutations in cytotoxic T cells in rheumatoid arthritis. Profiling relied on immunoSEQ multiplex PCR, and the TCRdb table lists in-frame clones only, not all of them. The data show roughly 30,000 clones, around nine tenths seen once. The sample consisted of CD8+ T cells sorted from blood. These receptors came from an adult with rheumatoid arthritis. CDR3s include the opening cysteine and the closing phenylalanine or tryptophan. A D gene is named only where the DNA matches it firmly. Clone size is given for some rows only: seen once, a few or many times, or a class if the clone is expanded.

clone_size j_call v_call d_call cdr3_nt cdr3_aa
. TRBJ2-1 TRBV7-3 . TGTGCCAGCAGCTTAGCCCCGGCTAGAGGGGACAATGAGCAGTTCTTC CASSLAPARGDNEQFF
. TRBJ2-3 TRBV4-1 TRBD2 TGCGCCAGCAGCCTCCCAGGACTAGCGGGGGGGGGAGATACGCAGTATTTT CASSLPGLAGGGDTQYF
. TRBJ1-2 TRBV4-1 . TGCGCCAGCAGCCCCCCGGTAGGGGCTGGCTACACCTTC CASSPPVGAGYTF
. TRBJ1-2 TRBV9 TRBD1 TGTGCCAGCAGCGACTCTCCGGGACAGGGTAGGAGCTACACCTTC CASSDSPGQGRSYTF
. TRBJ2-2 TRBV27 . TGTGCCAGCAGGGAAAACACCGGGGAGCTGTTTTTT CASRENTGELFF
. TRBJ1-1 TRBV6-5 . TGTGCCAGCAATGGGGGAGGCACTGAAGCTTTCTTT CASNGGGTEAFF
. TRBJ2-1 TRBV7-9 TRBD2 TGTGCCAGCAGCCCGACTAGCGGGACCCTCTCCAATGAGCAGTTCTTC CASSPTSGTLSNEQFF
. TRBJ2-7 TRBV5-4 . TGTGCCCTCGGGACCGAGTCGACCTACGAGCAGTACTTC CALGTESTYEQYF
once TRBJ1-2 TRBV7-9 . TGTGCCAGCAGCTTACAGTCAGTTAACTATGGCTACACCTTC CASSLQSVNYGYTF
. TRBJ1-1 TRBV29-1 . TGCAGCGTTTTAGGACAGACTGAAGCTTTCTTT CSVLGQTEAFF
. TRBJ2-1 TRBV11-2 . TGTGCCAGCAGCTTAGATTTAGCGGCTTACTACAATGAGCAGTTCTTC CASSLDLAAYYNEQFF
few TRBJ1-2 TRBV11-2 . TGTGCCAGCAGCCACACCAGCTATGGCTACACCTTC CASSHTSYGYTF
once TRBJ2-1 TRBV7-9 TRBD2 TGTGCCAGCAGCTTAGAGTCGGGGGGGCAGGGCTACAATGAGCAGTTCTTC CASSLESGGQGYNEQFF
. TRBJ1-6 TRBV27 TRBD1 TGTGCCAGCTCGGGACAGGAGGATTCACCCCTCCACTTT CASSGQEDSPLHF
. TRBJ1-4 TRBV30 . TGTGCCTGGAGTCTGGGTTTTAGTAATGAAAAACTGTTTTTT CAWSLGFSNEKLFF
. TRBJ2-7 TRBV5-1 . TGCGCCAGCAGCTTGGGAGGCGTTGATAGCTCCTACGAGCAGTACTTC CASSLGGVDSSYEQYF
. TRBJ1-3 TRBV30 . TGTGCCTGGGCGGGAGGATTCTCTGGAAACACCATATATTTT CAWAGGFSGNTIYF
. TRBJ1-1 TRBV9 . TGTGCCAGCACCGCGGGGACACTGAACACTGAAGCTTTCTTT CASTAGTLNTEAFF
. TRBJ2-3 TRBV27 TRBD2 TGTGCCAGCAGTTTAGGGGATAGCGGGAGGGCCACAGATACGCAGTATTTT CASSLGDSGRATDTQYF
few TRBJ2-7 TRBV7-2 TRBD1 TGTGCCAGCAGCCCCGCGACAGGGCTGACCTACGAGCAGTACTTC CASSPATGLTYEQYF
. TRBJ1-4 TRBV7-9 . TGTGCCAGCAGCTTAATAGAAGGGATTAATGAAAAACTGTTTTTT CASSLIEGINEKLFF
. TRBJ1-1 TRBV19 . TGTGCCAGTAGTATAGTAAAGAACACTGAAGCTTTCTTT CASSIVKNTEAFF
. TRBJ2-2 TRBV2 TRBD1 TGTGCCAGCAGGACAGGGCCGGGGGGGGAGCTGTTTTTT CASRTGPGGELFF
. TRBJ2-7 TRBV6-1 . TGTGCCAGCAGTGGATCCTACTACGGTTACGAGCAGTACTTC CASSGSYYGYEQYF
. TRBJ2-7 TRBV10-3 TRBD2 TGTGCCATCAGTGTGGTAGCGGGAGAGCGAGAGCAGTACTTC CAISVVAGEREQYF
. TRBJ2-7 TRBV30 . TGTGCCTGGAGTCTTTGGGACGGCGAGCAGTACTTC CAWSLWDGEQYF
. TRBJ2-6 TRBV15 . TGTGCCACCAGCAGGGGTGCGGATTCTGGGGCCAACGTCCTGACTTTC CATSRGADSGANVLTF
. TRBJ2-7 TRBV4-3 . TGCGCCAGCAGCCAAGATTACAGCCAAATCCCCTACGAGCAGTACTTC CASSQDYSQIPYEQYF